Below, 21 T cell receptor beta chains from the same sample are listed, as sequenced in a study of vaccination and CD4 T cells after COVID-19. Indicated treatment: approximately 9-day PBMC culture with coronavirus spike peptide pools or control peptides (ViraFEST assay). Cultured CD4+ T-cell DNA underwent Oncomine TCR Beta short-read sequencing. TCRdb used MiXCR to reprocess the PCR reads, holding one entry per CDR3 protein. The sample includes 6,500 to 7,500 distinct CDR3 sequences, 55% to 65% of them seen just once. Their specific antigens are unknown. The material sequenced was CD4+ T cells from blood, cultured in vitro. The origin of the receptors is a human donor who had recovered from COVID-19.

The chain has TRBV6-2 or TRBV6-3 and TRBJ2-7; maybe TRBD1 (5 bases). Trimming shortened V by 5 bases and J by 6 bases, and 14 bases separated the two germline ends. The CDR3 is made up of 13 amino acids. Germline loops: CDR1 MNHEY, CDR2 SVGEGT. CDR3 protein: CASSHRTPSEQYF. DNA of the CDR3: TGTGCCAGCAGTCACAGGACACCTAGCGAGCAGTACTTC.

This chain links TRBV7-3 with TRBJ1-2; TRBD1 might be the D (5 bases). CDR1 SGHTA and CDR2 FQGTGA come from the germline V gene. The CDR3 has 13 residues. V shed 6 bases and J shed 7 bases, with 15 bases lying between them. This CDR3 reads CASRQGGEGGYTF. Written as DNA, the CDR3 is TGTGCCAGCAGACAAGGAGGGGAGGGTGGCTACACCTTC.

The V and J genes are TRBV5-1 and TRBJ2-1, with D perhaps matching TRBD1 (5 bases). The V gene lost 3 bases and the J gene lost 0 bases, with 10 bases spanning the gap. Germline loops: CDR1 SGHRS, CDR2 YFSETQ. The CDR3 extends over 15 amino acids. CDR3 sequence reads: CASSYQRGSYNEQFF. The CDR3 coding sequence is TGCGCCAGCAGCTACCAAAGGGGCTCCTACAATGAGCAGTTCTTC.

The CDR3 sequence: CASRDVSSYEQYF. The CDR3 DNA reads TGTGCCAGCAGGGACGTGAGCTCCTACGAGCAGTACTTC. This chain uses TRBV7-9 with TRBJ2-7, with no clear D. V shed 6 bases and J shed 0 bases, with 9 bases lying between them. The CDR3 sequence is 13 residues long. Per the germline V gene, CDR1 is SEHNR and CDR2 is FQNEAQ (reference sequence).

The CDR3 region has the DNA TGTGCCAGCAGCAACGAACCCGGGACCTCCTGGAGGGAGACCCAGTACTTC. This translates into CASSNEPGTSWRETQYF. The chain recombines TRBV25-1 with TRBJ2-5; D tentatively fits TRBD1 or TRBD2 (5 bases each). Germline V CDR1 and CDR2: MGHDK, SYGVNS. This CDR3 comprises 17 residues. Trimming removed 6 bases from V and 5 bases from J, with 25 bases in between. Full variable domain (remainder filled in from reference TRBV25-1 and TRBJ2-5): EADIYQTPRYLVIGTGKKITLECSQTMGHDKMYWYQQDPGMELHLIHYSYGVNSTEKGDLSSESTVSRIRTEHFPLTLESARPSHTSQYLCASSNEPGTSWRETQYFGPGTRLLVL.

This clonotype appeared a few times. CDR3 loop: CSAWTRYGYTF. The CDR3 DNA reads as TGCAGTGCTTGGACCCGCTATGGCTACACCTTC. The rearrangement joins TRBV20-1 to TRBJ1-2; no definite D call. The germline V gene encodes CDR1 DFQATT and CDR2 SNEGSKA (reference sequence). V was pared by 5 bases and J by 4 bases, with 8 bases between. The CDR3 length is 11 residues.

V gene TRBV6-2 or TRBV6-3 combines with J gene TRBJ2-7; TRBD1 is a possible D gene (6 bases). Germline CDR1 reads MNHEY; CDR2 reads SVGEGT. The CDR3 is 12 residues long. The germline V and J ends were trimmed by 5 bases and 9 bases, with 14 bases remaining between them. CDR3 bases: TGTGCCAGCAGTCAAGACCAGGGGAGGCAGTACTTC. Its translation: CASSQDQGRQYF.

The chain recombines TRBV6-5 with TRBJ2-3, with unresolved D. CDR1 MNHEY and CDR2 SVGAGI come from the germline V gene. The CDR3 is made up of 13 amino acids. V was cut by 4 bases and J by 1 base, with 6 bases left in between. The CDR3 loop reads CASSSDGTDTQYF. The CDR3 DNA follows: TGTGCCAGCAGTTCCGACGGCACAGATACGCAGTATTTT.

The J gene is TRBJ2-1, the V gene TRBV20-1; 12 bases match TRBD2. Unmatched junction bases numbered 9, after V lost 5 bases and J lost 1 base. This CDR3 is built from 17 residues. Germline loops: CDR1 DFQATT, CDR2 SNEGSKA (reference sequence). The CDR3 DNA reads TGCAGTGCTTGGCTAGCGGGAGGGCCAGGGTCCTACAATGAGCAGTTCTTC. Translated, it gives CSAWLAGGPGSYNEQFF.

A single count supports this clonotype. The rearrangement uses TRBV3-1 and TRBJ2-3; D remains ambiguous. From germline, CDR1 is LGHDT and CDR2 YNNKEL (reference sequence). This CDR3 spans 13 amino acids. V was pared by 0 bases and J by 6 bases, with 7 bases between. In nucleotides, the CDR3 is TGTGCCAGCAGCCAAGATGCTGGGGATACGCAGTATTTT. This gives the protein CASSQDAGDTQYF.

This chain joins TRBV30 and TRBJ1-2, with no clear D. CDR1 and CDR2 (germline): GTSNPN, SVGIG (reference sequence). The CDR3 is made up of 13 amino acids. V was cut by 0 bases and J by 8 bases, with 13 bases left in between. The CDR3 bases are TGTGCCTGGAGTGTGGTCAGAACCAGCGGCTACACCTTC. This translates into CAWSVVRTSGYTF.

This chain's CDR3 is CSARDEGNYYNEQFF. CDR3 sequence (DNA): TGCAGTGCTAGAGACGAGGGCAATTACTACAATGAGCAGTTCTTC. The chain recombines TRBV20-1 with TRBJ2-1; a possible D gene is TRBD2 (5 bases). Trimming removed 0 bases from V and 3 bases from J, with 12 bases in between. Germline lookup yields CDR1 DFQATT and CDR2 SNEGSKA (reference sequence). This CDR3 is built from 15 residues.

J is TRBJ2-6 and V is TRBV11-3, with a possible D match to TRBD1 (6 bases). The CDR3 runs to 17 residues. CDR1 is SGHNT and CDR2 is YENEEA in the germline V gene. With 3 bases removed from V and 3 bases from J, the gap between germline ends came to 15 bases. This chain's CDR3 is CASSLAQGIYGANVLTF. The CDR3 nucleotides read TGTGCCAGCAGCTTGGCGCAGGGGATTTATGGGGCCAACGTCCTGACTTTC.

This clonotype was seen a few times. A single base separates this from a much larger clone, so it may be a read error. This chain links TRBV10-3 with TRBJ1-4; TRBD1 is a possible D gene (6 bases). Germline assignment: CDR1 ENHRY and CDR2 SYGVKD. The CDR3 has 13 amino acids. CDR3 amino acids: CAVSPGVGEKLFF. CDR3 DNA: TGTGCCGTCAGCCCAGGGGTGGGGGAAAAACTGTTTTTT.

The chain has TRBV20-1 and TRBJ2-5; weak D call: TRBD2 (6 bases). Germline lookup yields CDR1 DFQATT and CDR2 SNEGSKA (reference sequence). The length of the CDR3 is 15 residues. Trimming took 0 bases from V and 4 from J, leaving 15 bases between them. The CDR3 loop reads CSARDFVGRLETQYF. In nucleotides, the CDR3 is TGCAGTGCTAGAGATTTTGTAGGGAGGTTAGAGACCCAGTACTTC.

The J gene is TRBJ1-5, the V gene TRBV7-2; no definite D call. Looked up from germline, CDR1 is SGHTA and CDR2 is FQGNSA. The CDR3 sequence is 13 residues long. V dropped 1 base and J dropped 5 bases, with 6 bases sitting between them. The CDR3 nucleotides read TGTGCCAGCAGCTTAGTGGACCATCAGCCCCAGCATTTT. Translation: CASSLVDHQPQHF. Full variable domain (remainder filled in from reference TRBV7-2 and TRBJ1-5): GAGVSQSPSNKVTEKGKDVELRCDPISGHTALYWYRQSLGQGLEFLIYFQGNSAPDKSGLPSDRFSAERTGGSVSTLTIQRTQQEDSAVYLCASSLVDHQPQHFGDGTRLSIL.

This chain links TRBV27 with TRBJ2-7; 10 bases line up with TRBD2. V was clipped by 6 bases and J by 3 bases; unmatched bases: 8. The germline gives CDR1 MNHEY, CDR2 SMNVEV (reference sequence). CDR3 size: 15 residues. This CDR3 reads CASSGPAGGNYEQYF. CDR3 sequence (DNA): TGTGCCAGCAGCGGACCAGCGGGAGGGAACTACGAGCAGTACTTC.

V and J are TRBV7-2 and TRBJ1-5; D is undetermined. The CDR3 sequence is 13 residues long. Per germline, CDR1 SGHTA and CDR2 FQGNSA. Between the trimmed V and J ends, which lost 2 bases and 6 bases, there was a span of 8 bases. CDR3 sequence reads: CASSLYGSQPQHF. DNA for the CDR3: TGTGCCAGCAGCTTATACGGATCTCAGCCCCAGCATTTT.

The table lists this clonotype with a few counts. The V call is TRBV2, the J call TRBJ2-7; TRBD1 or TRBD2 may be the D gene (6 bases each). The CDR3 totals 14 residues. V lost 5 bases and J 11 bases, leaving 22 bases between the germline ends. CDR1 and CDR2 from the germline V gene are SNHLY and FYNNEI. CDR3 sequence: CASSRTRDWDTEYF. CDR3 nucleotide sequence: TGTGCCAGCAGTCGAACTAGGGACTGGGACACAGAGTACTTC.

The V call is TRBV20-1, the J call TRBJ2-3; D is uncertain. The germline CDR1 and CDR2 sequences are DFQATT and SNEGSKA (reference sequence). Trimming left V 3 bases short and J 1 base short, with 2 bases between. CDR3 length: 11 amino acids. The CDR3 loop reads CSASRTDTQYF. In DNA, the CDR3 is TGCAGTGCTAGTCGCACAGATACGCAGTATTTT.

The chain combines TRBV15 with TRBJ2-3; possibly TRBD2 for D (6 bases). In germline, CDR1 is LNHNV, CDR2 YYDKDF (reference sequence). The length of the CDR3 is 13 residues. With 8 bases removed from V and 2 bases from J, the gap between germline ends came to 11 bases. CDR3 residues: CATSRDSTDTQYF. CDR3 DNA sequence: TGTGCCACCTCCCGGGACTCCACAGATACGCAGTATTTT.